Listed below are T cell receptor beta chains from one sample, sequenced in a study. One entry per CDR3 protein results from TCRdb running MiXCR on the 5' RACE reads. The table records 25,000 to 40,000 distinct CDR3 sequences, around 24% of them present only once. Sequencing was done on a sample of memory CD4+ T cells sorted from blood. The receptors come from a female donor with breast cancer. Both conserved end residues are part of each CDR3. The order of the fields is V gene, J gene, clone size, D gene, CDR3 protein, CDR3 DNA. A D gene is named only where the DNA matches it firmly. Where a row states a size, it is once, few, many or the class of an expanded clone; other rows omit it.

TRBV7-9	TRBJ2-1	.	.	CASSQASKYNEQFF	TGTGCCAGCAGCCAGGCCAGTAAGTACAATGAGCAGTTCTTC
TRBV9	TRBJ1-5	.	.	CASSVAGNNQPQHF	TGTGCCAGCAGCGTAGCAGGGAACAATCAGCCCCAGCATTTT
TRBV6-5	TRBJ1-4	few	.	CASSADRATNEKLFF	TGTGCCAGCAGTGCCGACAGAGCAACTAATGAAAAACTGTTTTTT
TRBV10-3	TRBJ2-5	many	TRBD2	CAISESKAGAARTQYF	TGTGCCATCAGTGAGTCGAAAGCGGGGGCCGCCCGGACCCAGTACTTC
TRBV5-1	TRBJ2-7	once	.	CASSLSGPNSYEQYF	TGCGCCAGCAGCTTATCAGGCCCAAACTCCTACGAGCAGTACTTC
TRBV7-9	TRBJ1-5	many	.	CASSTPGGNQPQHF	TGTGCCAGCAGCACACCGGGGGGGAATCAGCCCCAGCATTTT
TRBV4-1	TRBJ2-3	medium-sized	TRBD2	CASSQDPPSGGQTDTQYF	TGCGCCAGCAGCCAAGATCCCCCCAGCGGGGGTCAGACAGATACGCAGTATTTT
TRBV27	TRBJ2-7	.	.	CASSEIGIFEQYF	TGTGCCAGCAGCGAAATAGGGATCTTCGAGCAGTACTTC
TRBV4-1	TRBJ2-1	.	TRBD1	CASSPGQVTYNEQFF	TGCGCCAGCAGCCCGGGACAGGTAACCTACAATGAGCAGTTCTTC
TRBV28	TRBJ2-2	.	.	CASSFRGIGELFF	TGTGCCAGCAGTTTTAGGGGGATTGGGGAGCTGTTTTTT
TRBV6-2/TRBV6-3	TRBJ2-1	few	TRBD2	CASTDRASGKYNEQFF	TGTGCCAGCACCGACCGGGCTAGCGGGAAGTATAATGAGCAGTTCTTC
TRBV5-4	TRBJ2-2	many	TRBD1	CASSPSPTGRNTGELFF	TGTGCCAGCTCCCCTTCCCCGACAGGGAGGAACACCGGGGAGCTGTTTTTT